This T cell receptor beta chain is from a study of Graves' ophthalmopathy and Graves' hyperthyroidism. Beta-chain TCR CDR3 regions were amplified from RNA transcripts. In the first round, RT-PCR was carried out with HTBI primers, and a multiplex PCR formed the second round. From the multiplex PCR reads, TCRdb called clonotypes with MiXCR, one entry per CDR3 protein. The repertoire has 200,000 to 250,000 distinct CDR3 sequences, roughly a fifth of them found once; the top ten carry more than 35%. The study excluded patients with other autoimmune diseases, uncontrolled infections, pregnancy or lactation. This clonotype came up many times. CDR1 and CDR2 from the germline V gene are LNHDA and SQIVND (reference sequence). CDR3 length: 15 amino acids. Trimming cost V 9 bases and J 0 bases; bases outside gene matches: 9.

The V call is TRBV19, the J call TRBJ2-5; 8 nucleotides match TRBD2. The sample consisted of peripheral blood. The sequence was obtained from a woman between 50 and 59 years old with Graves' ophthalmopathy. The CDR3, as DNA: TGTGCCAGCGCGGAACTAGCGGCCTACCAAGAGACCCAGTACTTC. This gives the protein CASAELAAYQETQYF.